This T cell receptor (beta chain) was identified during a study of T cells in localized non-small cell lung cancer. General study points: Greater T cell density in blood accompanied longer overall survival. In adjacent lung appeared a median around 57 of the top 100 tumor clones. Uninvolved adjacent lung had more T cell clonality than any other tissue, topping tumor.

The V end was cut by 4 bases, the J end by 5 bases, with 0 bases between. The germline V gene has CDR1 MDHEN and CDR2 SYDVKM. This CDR3 contains 10 residues. The protocol was immunoSEQ multiplex PCR, while the TCRdb copy is restricted to in-frame clones and leaves out a portion. The sample lists roughly 38,000 clones, 70% to 90% occurring once. In the case of this clone: Its antigen is not known.

V gene TRBV28 combines with J gene TRBJ2-1, with D unclear. This clonotype was sampled from a male donor at least 60 years old with stage II lung adenocarcinoma. The sequencing used peripheral blood mononuclear cells, collected before any cancer treatment. CDR3 protein: CASSYNEQFF. The CDR3 region has the DNA TGTGCCAGCAGTTACAATGAGCAGTTCTTC.